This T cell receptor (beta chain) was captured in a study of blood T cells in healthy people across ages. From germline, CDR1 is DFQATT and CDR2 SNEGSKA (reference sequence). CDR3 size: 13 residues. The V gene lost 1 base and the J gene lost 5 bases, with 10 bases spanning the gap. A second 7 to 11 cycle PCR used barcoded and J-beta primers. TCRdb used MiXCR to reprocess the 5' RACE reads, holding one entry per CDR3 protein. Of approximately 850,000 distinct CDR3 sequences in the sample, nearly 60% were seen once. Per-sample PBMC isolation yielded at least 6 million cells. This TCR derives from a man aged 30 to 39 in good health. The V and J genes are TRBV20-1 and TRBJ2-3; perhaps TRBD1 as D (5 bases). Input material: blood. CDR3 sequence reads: CSARVAGKDTQYF. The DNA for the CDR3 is TGCAGTGCTAGAGTGGCAGGGAAAGATACGCAGTATTTT.